This is a list of T cell receptor beta chains from one sample in a study of CD8 T cells in Susac syndrome. TCRdb processed the immunoSEQ multiplex PCR reads anew with MiXCR; each CDR3 protein has one entry. This sample carries about 250,000 distinct CDR3 sequences, 90% to 95% of them seen once, and the ten largest clones take 0.065% to 0.075%. Sequenced sample: CD4+ T cells from PBMCs. The receptors come from a human donor with multiple sclerosis. The CDR3 runs from the conserved cysteine through the conserved F or W. D genes are given only for firm matches. For some rows the clone size is stated as once, few or many, or as a class when expanded; others skip it.

size	D	V	J	CDR3	DNA
NA	TRBD2	TRBV2	TRBJ2-2	CASSWGTSGRVAHGELFF	TGTGCCAGCAGTTGGGGGACTAGCGGGAGAGTCGCTCACGGGGAGCTGTTTTTT
NA	TRBD1	TRBV29-1	TRBJ2-2	CSAGTANTNTGELFF	TGCAGCGCCGGGACAGCGAACACGAACACCGGGGAGCTGTTTTTT
NA	TRBD1	TRBV29-1	TRBJ1-4	CSVGTGGGEKLFF	TGCAGCGTTGGGACAGGGGGTGGGGAAAAACTGTTTTTT
NA	NA	TRBV10-3	TRBJ2-7	CAIRTRAQSYEQYF	TGTGCCATCAGGACCCGGGCCCAATCCTACGAGCAGTACTTC
NA	TRBD1	TRBV28	TRBJ2-7	CASWDRRHDYEQYF	TGTGCCAGTTGGGACAGGAGGCATGACTACGAGCAGTACTTC
NA	NA	TRBV29-1	TRBJ1-2	CSVGEPDRGYTF	TGCAGCGTAGGCGAGCCCGACAGAGGCTACACCTTC
NA	NA	TRBV29-1	TRBJ1-3	CSVELGDTIYF	TGCAGCGTTGAGCTGGGGGACACCATATATTTT
NA	TRBD1	TRBV24-1	TRBJ2-3	CATSGQGDADTQYF	TGTGCCACCAGTGGACAGGGTGATGCAGATACGCAGTATTTT
once	NA	TRBV3-1	TRBJ1-4	CASSLRQGWEKLFF	TGTGCCAGCAGCCTACGGCAGGGTTGGGAAAAACTGTTTTTT
NA	NA	TRBV5-6	TRBJ2-7	CASSSMPDGSYEQYF	TGTGCCAGCAGCTCCATGCCGGACGGATCCTACGAGCAGTACTTC
NA	TRBD1	TRBV5-1	TRBJ1-1	CASSLAGARQGNTEAFF	TGCGCCAGCAGCTTGGCCGGGGCACGACAGGGGAACACTGAAGCTTTCTTT
NA	NA	TRBV5-1	TRBJ2-3	CASSLAANTDTQYF	TGCGCCAGCAGCTTGGCAGCCAACACAGATACGCAGTATTTT
NA	NA	TRBV29-1	TRBJ1-1	CSFNRGPWTEAFF	TGCAGCTTCAACCGGGGGCCGTGGACTGAAGCTTTCTTT
NA	TRBD1	TRBV27	TRBJ2-5	CASRKTGQETQYF	TGTGCCAGCCGTAAGACAGGGCAAGAGACCCAGTACTTC
NA	NA	TRBV27	TRBJ2-6	CASSLRSGVGANVLTF	TGTGCCAGCAGTCTTAGGTCGGGGGTAGGGGCCAACGTCCTGACTTTC
NA	NA	TRBV6-1	TRBJ1-1	CASRVTVNTEAFF	TGTGCCAGCAGGGTGACAGTGAACACTGAAGCTTTCTTT
few	TRBD2	TRBV19	TRBJ2-5	CASRRGGLQETQYF	TGTGCCAGTCGGCGGGGGGGCTTACAAGAGACCCAGTACTTC
NA	NA	TRBV24-1	TRBJ2-1	CATSDRVGGQFF	TGTGCCACCAGTGACAGGGTGGGAGGGCAGTTCTTC
NA	NA	TRBV20-1	TRBJ2-2	CSARTRGELFF	TGCAGTGCTAGAACTCGTGGGGAGCTGTTTTTT
NA	TRBD1	TRBV24-1	TRBJ1-5	CATSDATGGNQPQHF	TGTGCCACCAGTGACGCCACAGGGGGCAATCAGCCCCAGCATTTT
NA	NA	TRBV29-1	TRBJ1-1	CSVDPGGETEAFF	TGCAGCGTGGACCCCGGGGGCGAGACTGAAGCTTTCTTT
once	NA	TRBV7-2	TRBJ2-3	CASSPTWARGSDTQYF	TGTGCCAGCAGCCCTACTTGGGCTCGGGGGAGCGATACGCAGTATTTT
NA	NA	TRBV3-1	TRBJ2-5	CASSHSLQALGETQYF	TGTGCCAGCAGCCACTCCCTACAGGCGTTGGGGGAGACCCAGTACTTC
once	NA	TRBV3-1	TRBJ1-5	CASSQDAVNSNQPQHF	TGTGCCAGCAGCCAAGACGCAGTTAATAGCAATCAGCCCCAGCATTTT
NA	NA	TRBV14	TRBJ2-5	CASSAHGRETQYF	TGTGCCAGCAGCGCCCACGGAAGAGAGACCCAGTACTTC
NA	NA	TRBV19	TRBJ1-5	CASRPRYSNQPQHF	TGTGCCAGTCGACCTCGTTATAGCAATCAGCCCCAGCATTTT
NA	NA	TRBV7-8	TRBJ2-5	CASSGSGGRETQYF	TGTGCCAGCAGCGGGAGTGGGGGAAGGGAGACCCAGTACTTC
NA	NA	TRBV29-1	TRBJ2-5	CSVPGTLGEETQYF	TGCAGCGTCCCCGGGACATTGGGGGAAGAGACCCAGTACTTC
NA	NA	TRBV7-8	TRBJ2-6	CASTPGGAGANVLTF	TGTGCCTCAACCCCGGGGGGCGCTGGGGCCAACGTCCTGACTTTC
NA	NA	TRBV30	TRBJ1-1	CAWSVTLQNTEAFF	TGTGCCTGGAGTGTTACTCTACAGAACACTGAAGCTTTCTTT
NA	NA	TRBV6-6	TRBJ2-7	CASSPTEASF	TGTGCCAGCAGCCCTACGGAAGCCTCCTTC
NA	NA	TRBV3-1	TRBJ1-1	CASRPLGALNTEAFF	TGTGCCAGCAGACCGCTGGGGGCTCTCAACACTGAAGCTTTCTTT
NA	NA	TRBV2	TRBJ1-5	CASSEARAGPQHF	TGTGCCAGCAGTGAAGCGCGGGCAGGACCCCAGCATTTT
NA	NA	TRBV3-1	TRBJ1-3	CASRSLSGNTIYF	TGTGCCAGCAGGTCCCTCTCTGGAAACACCATATATTTT
NA	NA	TRBV10-3	TRBJ1-6	CATATTTRSSPLHF	TGTGCCACCGCAACAACAACAAGGAGTTCACCCCTCCACTTT
NA	NA	TRBV28	TRBJ1-5	CASSRYSSNQPQHF	TGTGCCAGCAGCCGCTATTCGAGCAATCAGCCCCAGCATTTT
NA	NA	TRBV29-1	TRBJ2-5	CSVGRVETQYF	TGCAGCGTTGGCCGGGTTGAGACCCAGTACTTC
NA	NA	TRBV20-1	TRBJ2-1	CSGGEKRNEQFF	TGCAGTGGGGGGGAGAAGAGGAATGAGCAGTTCTTC
NA	NA	TRBV7-9	TRBJ1-2	CASSLEVGGYTF	TGTGCCAGCAGCTTGGAGGTCGGGGGCTACACCTTC
NA	NA	TRBV27	TRBJ1-2	CASSREGNYGYTF	TGTGCCAGCAGCAGGGAAGGGAACTATGGCTACACCTTC
NA	NA	TRBV19	TRBJ1-5	CASSIGYSHSNQPQHF	TGTGCCAGTAGTATAGGCTACAGTCATAGCAATCAGCCCCAGCATTTT
NA	NA	TRBV5-1	TRBJ2-3	CASRVSTDTQYF	TGCGCCAGCAGGGTAAGCACAGATACGCAGTATTTT
NA	NA	TRBV20-1	TRBJ1-6	CSASTGLNSPLHF	TGCAGTGCTAGTACAGGGTTAAATTCACCCCTCCACTTT
NA	TRBD1	TRBV20-1	TRBJ1-1	CSARLQGAVAEAFF	TGCAGTGCTAGATTACAGGGGGCGGTGGCTGAAGCTTTCTTT
NA	TRBD1	TRBV2	TRBJ1-2	CASSPWTGGYTF	TGTGCCAGCAGCCCCTGGACAGGCGGCTACACCTTC
NA	TRBD1	TRBV3-1	TRBJ2-4	CASSQVTGTAHIQYF	TGTGCCAGCAGCCAAGTAACCGGGACAGCTCACATTCAGTACTTC
NA	NA	TRBV4-1	TRBJ2-6	CASSQDSAGANVLTF	TGCGCCAGCAGCCAAGATTCCGCTGGGGCCAACGTCCTGACTTTC
NA	TRBD2	TRBV6-2/TRBV6-3	TRBJ2-3	CASSFSGGAPDTQYF	TGTGCCAGCAGTTTTAGCGGGGGGGCCCCAGATACGCAGTATTTT
NA	NA	TRBV20-1	TRBJ1-1	CSARNSQGNTEAFF	TGCAGTGCTAGGAATTCCCAGGGGAACACTGAAGCTTTCTTT
NA	TRBD2	TRBV5-6	TRBJ2-3	CASSLQREGTDTQYF	TGTGCCAGCAGCTTGCAGCGGGAGGGGACAGATACGCAGTATTTT
NA	TRBD2	TRBV29-1	TRBJ2-5	CSARTSAFQETQYF	TGCAGCGCCCGGACTAGCGCGTTCCAAGAGACCCAGTACTTC
NA	TRBD2	TRBV3-1	TRBJ2-1	CASGQRGRTEQFF	TGTGCCAGCGGTCAGCGGGGGCGAACTGAGCAGTTCTTC